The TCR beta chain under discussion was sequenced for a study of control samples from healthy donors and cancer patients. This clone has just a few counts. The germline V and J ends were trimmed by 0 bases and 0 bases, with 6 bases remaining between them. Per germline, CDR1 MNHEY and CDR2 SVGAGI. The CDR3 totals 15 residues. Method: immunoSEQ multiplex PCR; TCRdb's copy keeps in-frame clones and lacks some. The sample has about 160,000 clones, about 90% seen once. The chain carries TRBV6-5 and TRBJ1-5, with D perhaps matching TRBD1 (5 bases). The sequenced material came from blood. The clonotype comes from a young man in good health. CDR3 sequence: CASSYSGGSNQPQHF. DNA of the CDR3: TGTGCCAGCAGTTACTCGGGGGGTAGCAATCAGCCCCAGCATTTT.